These T cell receptor beta chains were read from a single sample in a study of T cell repertoires in cytomegalovirus infection. TCRdb redid the calling of the reads with MiXCR, one entry per CDR3 protein. The data hold hundreds of thousands of distinct CDR3 sequences, with roughly 17% observed a single time. Sequencing was carried out using PBMCs. Receptors originate from a human donor in good health (CMV status not recorded). Some clones in this sample may be carry-over from other donors' samples. Both conserved end residues are part of each CDR3. D genes are given only for firm matches. Not every row has a clone size; where given, it reads once, few, many or a size class.

V gene: TRBV10-3
D gene: -
J gene: TRBJ2-7
clone size: few
CDR3 protein: CAISEGTPYEQYF
CDR3 DNA: TGTGCCATCAGTGAAGGGACACCCTACGAGCAGTACTTC

V gene: TRBV7-9
D gene: -
J gene: TRBJ1-2
clone size: -
CDR3 protein: CASSRGQALSYGYTF
CDR3 DNA: TGTGCCAGCAGCCGCGGCCAGGCCCTATCCTATGGCTACACCTTC

V gene: TRBV19
D gene: -
J gene: TRBJ1-5
clone size: few
CDR3 protein: CASSMGIVNQPQHF
CDR3 DNA: TGTGCCAGTAGTATGGGGATTGTCAATCAGCCCCAGCATTTT

V gene: TRBV7-2
D gene: -
J gene: TRBJ2-5
clone size: many
CDR3 protein: CASSLGGLVTWETQYF
CDR3 DNA: TGTGCCAGCAGCTTGGGGGGACTCGTCACATGGGAGACCCAGTACTTC

V gene: TRBV6-5
D gene: -
J gene: TRBJ2-3
clone size: -
CDR3 protein: CASSYFGGAPGDTQYF
CDR3 DNA: TGTGCCAGCAGTTACTTCGGCGGGGCCCCCGGAGATACGCAGTATTTT

V gene: TRBV20-1
D gene: -
J gene: TRBJ1-2
clone size: few
CDR3 protein: CSATPGTYYGYTF
CDR3 DNA: TGCAGTGCTACGCCCGGGACGTACTATGGCTACACCTTC

V gene: TRBV5-1
D gene: -
J gene: TRBJ1-1
clone size: few
CDR3 protein: CASSPINEGREAFF
CDR3 DNA: TGCGCCAGCAGCCCAATAAACGAAGGCCGTGAAGCTTTCTTT

V gene: TRBV5-5
D gene: -
J gene: TRBJ1-4
clone size: many
CDR3 protein: CASSFTAATNEKLFF
CDR3 DNA: TGTGCCAGCAGCTTTACCGCGGCAACTAATGAAAAACTGTTTTTT

V gene: TRBV6-5
D gene: TRBD1
J gene: TRBJ1-4
clone size: few
CDR3 protein: CATFPGQGGEKLFF
CDR3 DNA: TGTGCCACCTTCCCCGGACAGGGCGGTGAAAAACTGTTTTTT

V gene: TRBV20-1
D gene: TRBD1
J gene: TRBJ1-1
clone size: once
CDR3 protein: CSARETGETEAFF
CDR3 DNA: TGCAGTGCTAGAGAGACAGGGGAAACTGAAGCTTTCTTT

V gene: TRBV5-6
D gene: TRBD1
J gene: TRBJ2-5
clone size: -
CDR3 protein: CASSLGQGLQETQYF
CDR3 DNA: TGTGCCAGCAGCTTGGGACAGGGCTTACAAGAGACCCAGTACTTC

V gene: TRBV5-1
D gene: -
J gene: TRBJ1-1
clone size: -
CDR3 protein: CASSSDKIWGNTEAFF
CDR3 DNA: TGCGCCAGCAGCTCGGATAAGATATGGGGGAACACTGAAGCTTTCTTT

V gene: TRBV7-2
D gene: -
J gene: TRBJ2-1
clone size: many
CDR3 protein: CASSLAGGPISYNEQFF
CDR3 DNA: TGTGCCAGCAGCTTAGCGGGGGGGCCGATATCCTACAATGAGCAGTTCTTC

V gene: TRBV5-1
D gene: -
J gene: TRBJ1-2
clone size: many
CDR3 protein: CASSPGWDALYGYTF
CDR3 DNA: TGCGCCAGCAGCCCAGGGTGGGACGCCCTCTATGGCTACACCTTC

V gene: TRBV5-6
D gene: -
J gene: TRBJ1-6
clone size: -
CDR3 protein: CASSLPSMSPLHF
CDR3 DNA: TGTGCCAGCAGCTTGCCCAGTATGTCACCCCTCCACTTT

V gene: TRBV12-3/TRBV12-4
D gene: TRBD1
J gene: TRBJ2-6
clone size: few
CDR3 protein: CASRNRDRDRGANVLTF
CDR3 DNA: TGTGCCAGCAGGAACCGGGACAGGGATCGTGGGGCCAACGTCCTGACTTTC

V gene: TRBV4-3
D gene: TRBD1
J gene: TRBJ1-2
clone size: many
CDR3 protein: CASSPGQGESYYGYTF
CDR3 DNA: TGCGCCAGCAGCCCCGGACAGGGAGAGTCGTACTATGGCTACACCTTC

V gene: TRBV6-5
D gene: -
J gene: TRBJ1-4
clone size: few
CDR3 protein: CASSYYGPPEKLFF
CDR3 DNA: TGTGCCAGCAGTTACTACGGACCCCCGGAAAAACTGTTTTTT

V gene: TRBV2
D gene: TRBD1
J gene: TRBJ1-2
clone size: many
CDR3 protein: CASSLVAGGDLNYGYTF
CDR3 DNA: TGTGCCAGCAGCCTCGTGGCAGGGGGCGACTTGAACTATGGCTACACCTTC

V gene: TRBV7-8
D gene: -
J gene: TRBJ2-7
clone size: many
CDR3 protein: CASSLVVGEQYF
CDR3 DNA: TGTGCCAGCAGCTTAGTGGTTGGGGAGCAGTACTTC

V gene: TRBV6-5
D gene: -
J gene: TRBJ1-1
clone size: many
CDR3 protein: CASSFGTEAFF
CDR3 DNA: TGTGCCAGCAGTTTCGGCACTGAAGCTTTCTTT

V gene: TRBV28
D gene: TRBD2
J gene: TRBJ2-3
clone size: many
CDR3 protein: CASSSPAGGGTDTQYF
CDR3 DNA: TGTGCCAGCAGTTCCCCCGCGGGCGGGGGGACAGATACGCAGTATTTT

V gene: TRBV20-1
D gene: TRBD1
J gene: TRBJ1-1
clone size: -
CDR3 protein: CSAVGTGKGIVMNTEAFF
CDR3 DNA: TGCAGTGCGGTCGGGACAGGGAAAGGGATAGTCATGAACACTGAAGCTTTCTTT

V gene: TRBV7-9
D gene: -
J gene: TRBJ1-1
clone size: many
CDR3 protein: CASSLGGAGAFF
CDR3 DNA: TGTGCCAGCAGCTTAGGCGGGGCCGGAGCTTTCTTT

V gene: TRBV10-3
D gene: -
J gene: TRBJ2-2
clone size: few
CDR3 protein: CAISVGARTGELFF
CDR3 DNA: TGTGCCATCAGTGTGGGGGCGCGCACCGGGGAGCTGTTTTTT

V gene: TRBV29-1
D gene: -
J gene: TRBJ1-2
clone size: -
CDR3 protein: CSVVGTFNYGYTF
CDR3 DNA: TGCAGCGTTGTCGGGACCTTTAACTATGGCTACACCTTC